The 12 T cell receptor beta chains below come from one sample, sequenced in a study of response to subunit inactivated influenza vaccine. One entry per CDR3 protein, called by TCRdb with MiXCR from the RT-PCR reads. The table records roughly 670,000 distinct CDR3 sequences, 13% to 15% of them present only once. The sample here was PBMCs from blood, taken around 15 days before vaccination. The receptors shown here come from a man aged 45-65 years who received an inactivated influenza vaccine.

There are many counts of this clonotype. CDR3 residues: CASSLDGQRNTEAFF. As DNA, the CDR3 is TGCGCCAGCAGCTTGGACGGACAGAGGAACACTGAAGCTTTCTTT. The chain links TRBV5-1 to TRBJ1-1; possible D gene TRBD1, 6 bases. CDR3 length: 15 amino acids. Per the germline V gene, CDR1 is SGHRS and CDR2 is YFSETQ. Trimming left V 0 bases short and J 1 base short, with 10 bases between.

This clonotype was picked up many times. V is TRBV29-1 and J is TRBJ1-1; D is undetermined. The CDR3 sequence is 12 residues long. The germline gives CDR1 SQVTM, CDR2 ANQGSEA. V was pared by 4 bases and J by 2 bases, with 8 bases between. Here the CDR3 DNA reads TGCAGCGTTGGCGGTATAAACACTGAAGCTTTCTTT. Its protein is CSVGGINTEAFF. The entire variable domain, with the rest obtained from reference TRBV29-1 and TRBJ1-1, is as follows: SAVISQKPSRDICQRGTSLTIQCQVDSQVTMMFWYRQQPGQSLTLIATANQGSEATYESGFVIDKFPISRPNLTFSTLTVSNMSPEDSSIYLCSVGGINTEAFFGQGTRLTVV.

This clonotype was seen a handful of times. The CDR3 nucleotides are TGTGCCAGCAGCTTGGAACTAGCGGACTTACCCTACAATGAGCAGTTCTTC. Amino acids: CASSLELADLPYNEQFF. The rearrangement links TRBV5-8 to TRBJ2-1, with 8 bases aligning to TRBD2. The CDR3 is 17 residues long. With 0 bases clipped from V and 2 bases from J, the junction kept 7 bases outside the gene matches. CDR1 and CDR2 (germline): SGHTS, YDEGEE.

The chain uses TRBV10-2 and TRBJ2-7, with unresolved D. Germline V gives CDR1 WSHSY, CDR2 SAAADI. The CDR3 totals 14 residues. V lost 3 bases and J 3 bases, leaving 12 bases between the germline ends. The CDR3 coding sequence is TGCGCCAGCAGTGACCATCACGTCCGCTACGAGCAGTACTTC. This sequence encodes CASSDHHVRYEQYF.

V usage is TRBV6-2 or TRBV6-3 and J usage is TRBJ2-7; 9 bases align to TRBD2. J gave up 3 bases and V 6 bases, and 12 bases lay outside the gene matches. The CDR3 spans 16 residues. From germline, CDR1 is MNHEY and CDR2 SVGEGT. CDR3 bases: TGTGCCAGCAGACTAGCGGGTACGTTGGCCCTCTACGAGCAGTACTTC. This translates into CASRLAGTLALYEQYF.

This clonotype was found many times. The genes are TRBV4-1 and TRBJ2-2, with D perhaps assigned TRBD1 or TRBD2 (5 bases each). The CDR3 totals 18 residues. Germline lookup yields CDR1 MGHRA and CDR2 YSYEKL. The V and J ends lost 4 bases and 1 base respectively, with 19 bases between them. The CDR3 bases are TGCGCCAGCAGCCGACCCGCCGGGACGACACGGAACACCGGGGAGCTGTTTTTT. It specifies CASSRPAGTTRNTGELFF.

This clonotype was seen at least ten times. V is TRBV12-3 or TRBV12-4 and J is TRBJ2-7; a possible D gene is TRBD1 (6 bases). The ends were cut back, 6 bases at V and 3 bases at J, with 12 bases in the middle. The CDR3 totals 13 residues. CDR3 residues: CASSINRDYEQYF. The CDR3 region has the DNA TGTGCCAGCAGCATAAACAGGGACTACGAGCAGTACTTC.

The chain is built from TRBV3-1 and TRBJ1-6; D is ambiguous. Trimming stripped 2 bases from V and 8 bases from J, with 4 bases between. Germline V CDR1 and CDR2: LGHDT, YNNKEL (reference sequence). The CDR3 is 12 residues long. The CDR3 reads CASSQRDSPLHF. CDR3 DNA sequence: TGTGCCAGCAGCCAAAGGGATTCACCCCTCCACTTT.

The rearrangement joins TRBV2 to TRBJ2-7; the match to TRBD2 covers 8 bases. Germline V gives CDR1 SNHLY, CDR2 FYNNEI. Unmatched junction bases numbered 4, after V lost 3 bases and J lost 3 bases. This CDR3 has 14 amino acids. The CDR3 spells CASSDGSGSYEQYF. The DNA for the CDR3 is TGTGCCAGCAGTGACGGAAGCGGGAGCTACGAGCAGTACTTC.

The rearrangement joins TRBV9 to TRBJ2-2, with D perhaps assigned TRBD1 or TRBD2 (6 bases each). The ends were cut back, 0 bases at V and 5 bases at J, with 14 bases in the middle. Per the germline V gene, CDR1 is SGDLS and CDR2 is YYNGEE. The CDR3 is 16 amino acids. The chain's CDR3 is CASSVARGPSTGELFF. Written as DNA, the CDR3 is TGTGCCAGCAGCGTAGCCCGGGGGCCGAGTACCGGGGAGCTGTTTTTT.

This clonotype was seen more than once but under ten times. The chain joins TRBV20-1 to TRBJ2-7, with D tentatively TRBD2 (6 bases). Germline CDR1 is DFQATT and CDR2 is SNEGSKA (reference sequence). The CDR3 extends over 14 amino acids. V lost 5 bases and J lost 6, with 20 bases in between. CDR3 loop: CSADPGTLEAEQYF. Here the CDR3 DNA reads TGCAGTGCTGACCCCGGGACTCTTGAAGCCGAGCAGTACTTC.

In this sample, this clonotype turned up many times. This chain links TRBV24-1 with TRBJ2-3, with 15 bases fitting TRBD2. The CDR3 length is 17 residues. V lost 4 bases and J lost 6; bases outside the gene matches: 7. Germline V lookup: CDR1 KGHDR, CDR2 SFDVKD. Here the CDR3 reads CATSDPLGLAGGDTQYF. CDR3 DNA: TGTGCCACCAGTGACCCACTGGGACTAGCGGGGGGCGATACGCAGTATTTT.